This T cell receptor beta chain was sequenced in a study of Ad26.COV2.S vaccination and SARS-CoV-2 variants. For the study at large: Sample donor was a member of the COV1001 Ad26.COV2.S trial arm. Study-wide results and limits: Breadth, reportedly substantial, characterized the spike-specific CD8+ and CD4+ T cell responses after vaccination.

Trimming took 5 bases from V and 7 from J, leaving 9 bases between them. The CDR3 extends over 11 amino acids. The germline gives CDR1 MNHNY, CDR2 SVGAGI (reference sequence). Clones were sequenced by immunoSEQ multiplex PCR, and TCRdb holds only the in-frame ones, with some missing. The sample lists 400,000 to 450,000 clones; about 92% were seen once. Treatment defined: roughly 19 received Ad26.COV2.S at low or high dose, single or two shots; roughly five received placebo; per-sample allocation not given. Repertoires come from day 63 after the first vaccine or placebo injection. On this clone itself: Its matching antigen is unknown.

The TCR sequence derives from a person aged 18-60 years who received the Ad26.COV2.S COVID-19 vaccine or a placebo. The sample was peripheral blood, taken in a trial of Ad26.COV2.S vaccine versus placebo. The chain links TRBV6-6 to TRBJ2-7; D might be TRBD1 or TRBD2, each matching 5 bases. This CDR3 reads CASSDGAEQYF. In DNA form, the CDR3 reads TGTGCCAGCAGTGACGGGGCGGAGCAGTACTTC.